This T cell receptor beta chain originates from a study of cytomegalovirus exposure and HLA in healthy donors. The PCR contained 60 Vbeta and 13 Jbeta primers. The table came from immunoSEQ multiplex PCR; TCRdb's copy has only in-frame clones and leaves some out. The repertoire has roughly 190,000 clones, more than 75% of them found once; the top ten carry 13% to 15%. With respect to this clone: What it binds is not known.

V was cut by 3 bases and J by 3 bases, with 13 bases left in between. Germline V lookup: CDR1 MNHEY, CDR2 SMNVEV (reference sequence). This CDR3 is built from 15 residues. Study observations and caveats: When analyzed later, the rates of TCR association showed variation by HLA locus, with DRB1 the most and HLA-C the fewest.

The TCR comes from a woman in her twenties or thirties in good health and CMV-seropositive. V usage is TRBV27 and J usage is TRBJ2-3; possible D gene TRBD2, 6 bases. Sequencing was carried out using PBMCs. The CDR3 loop is CASSLWGERTDTQYF. In nucleotides, the CDR3 is TGTGCCAGCAGTTTGTGGGGGGAGAGGACAGATACGCAGTATTTT.